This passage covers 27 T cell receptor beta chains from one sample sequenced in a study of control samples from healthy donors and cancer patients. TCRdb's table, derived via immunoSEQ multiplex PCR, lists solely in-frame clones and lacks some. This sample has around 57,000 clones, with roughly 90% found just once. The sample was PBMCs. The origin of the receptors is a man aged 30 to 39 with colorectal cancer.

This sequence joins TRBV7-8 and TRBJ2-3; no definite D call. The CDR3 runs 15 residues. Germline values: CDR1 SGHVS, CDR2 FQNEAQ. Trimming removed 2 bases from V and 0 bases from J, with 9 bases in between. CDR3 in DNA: TGTGCCAGCAGCTTAAGCAGTTCTAGCACAGATACGCAGTATTTT. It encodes CASSLSSSSTDTQYF.

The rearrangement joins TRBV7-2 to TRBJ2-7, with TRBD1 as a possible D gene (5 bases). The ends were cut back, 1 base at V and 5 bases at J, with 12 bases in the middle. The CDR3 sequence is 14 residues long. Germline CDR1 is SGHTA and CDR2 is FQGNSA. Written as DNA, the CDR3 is TGTGCCAGCAGCTTAGTCCCAGGGTTCGACGAGCAGTACTTC. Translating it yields CASSLVPGFDEQYF.

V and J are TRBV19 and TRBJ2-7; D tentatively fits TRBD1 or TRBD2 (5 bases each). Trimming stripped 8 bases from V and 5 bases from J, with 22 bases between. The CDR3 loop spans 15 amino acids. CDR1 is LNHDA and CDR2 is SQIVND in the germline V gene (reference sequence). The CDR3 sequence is CASFLGVSCGDEQYV. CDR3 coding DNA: TGTGCCAGTTTTTTGGGGGTTTCTTGCGGAGACGAGCAGTACGTC.

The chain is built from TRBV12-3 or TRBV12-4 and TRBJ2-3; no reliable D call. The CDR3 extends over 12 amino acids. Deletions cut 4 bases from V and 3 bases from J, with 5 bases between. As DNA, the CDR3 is TGTGCCAGCAGTTCGCTTACAGATACGCAGTATTTT. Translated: CASSSLTDTQYF.

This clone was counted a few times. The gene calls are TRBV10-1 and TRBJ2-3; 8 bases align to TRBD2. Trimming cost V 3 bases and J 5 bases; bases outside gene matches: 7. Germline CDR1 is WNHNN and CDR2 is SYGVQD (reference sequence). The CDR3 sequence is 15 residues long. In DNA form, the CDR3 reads TGCGCCAGCAGTGAAGGTGCGGGGGGTGGAGATACGCAGTATTTT. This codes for CASSEGAGGGDTQYF.

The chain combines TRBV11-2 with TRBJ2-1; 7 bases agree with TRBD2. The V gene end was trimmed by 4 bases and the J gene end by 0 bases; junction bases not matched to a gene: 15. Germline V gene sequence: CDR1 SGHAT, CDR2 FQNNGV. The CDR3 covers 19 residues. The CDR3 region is CASSSEPDQTSYSYNEQFF. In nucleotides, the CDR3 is TGTGCCAGCAGCTCCGAACCCGATCAGACTAGCTACTCCTACAATGAGCAGTTCTTC.

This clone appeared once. CDR3 DNA: TGTGCCAGCAGCCAAATGGGGACAGGGTCTGAAGAGCAGTACTTC. Translated: CASSQMGTGSEEQYF. This chain links TRBV3-1 (or the pseudogene TRBV3-2) with TRBJ2-7, with 9 nucleotides matching TRBD1. V shed 2 bases and J 7 bases; nucleotides not matched to a gene: 9. This CDR3 spans 15 amino acids. Per the germline V gene, CDR1 is LGHDT and CDR2 is YNNKEL (reference sequence).

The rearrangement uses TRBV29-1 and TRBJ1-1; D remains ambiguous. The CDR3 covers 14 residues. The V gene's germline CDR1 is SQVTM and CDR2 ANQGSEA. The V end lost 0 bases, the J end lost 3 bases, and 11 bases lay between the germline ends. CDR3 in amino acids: CSVEDPHRDTEAFF. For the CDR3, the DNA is TGCAGCGTTGAAGATCCACACCGGGACACTGAAGCTTTCTTT.

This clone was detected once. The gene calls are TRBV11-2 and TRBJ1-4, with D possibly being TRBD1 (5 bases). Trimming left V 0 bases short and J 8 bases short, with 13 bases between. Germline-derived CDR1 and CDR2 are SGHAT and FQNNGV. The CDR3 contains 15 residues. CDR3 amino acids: CASSLEPGRREKLFF. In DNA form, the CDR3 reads TGTGCCAGCAGCTTAGAGCCGGGACGGAGAGAAAAACTGTTTTTT.

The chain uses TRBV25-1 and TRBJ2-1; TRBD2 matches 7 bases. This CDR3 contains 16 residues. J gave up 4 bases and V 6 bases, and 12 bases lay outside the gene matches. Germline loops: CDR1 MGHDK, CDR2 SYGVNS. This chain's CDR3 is CASSVSYGTTYNEQFF. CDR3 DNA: TGTGCCAGCAGCGTTTCGTACGGGACTACATACAATGAGCAGTTCTTC.

The CDR3 DNA follows: TGTGCCAGCAGTTACGCGGGCAGGGGGCGCCAAGAGACCCAGTACTTC. Protein sequence: CASSYAGRGRQETQYF. The chain carries TRBV6-2 or TRBV6-3 and TRBJ2-5; 8 nucleotides match TRBD1. The V gene's germline CDR1 is MNHEY and CDR2 SVGEGT. The ends lost 2 bases at V and 1 base at J; junction bases unmatched: 6. This CDR3 spans 16 amino acids.

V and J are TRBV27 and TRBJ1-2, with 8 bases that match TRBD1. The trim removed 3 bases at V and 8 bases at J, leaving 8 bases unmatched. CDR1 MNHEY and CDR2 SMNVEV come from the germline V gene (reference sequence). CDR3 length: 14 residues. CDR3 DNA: TGTGCCAGCAGTTTTGGACAGGGCTGGGGGGGCTACACCTTC. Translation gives CASSFGQGWGGYTF.

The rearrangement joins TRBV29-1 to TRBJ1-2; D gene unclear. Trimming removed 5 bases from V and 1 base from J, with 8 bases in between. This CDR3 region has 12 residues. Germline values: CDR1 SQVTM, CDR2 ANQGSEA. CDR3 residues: CSVRTDNYGYTF. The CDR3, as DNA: TGCAGCGTTCGGACGGATAACTATGGCTACACCTTC.

The CDR3 DNA is TGTGCCAGCAGTGACGGGAGGGCTGGGGCCAACGTCCTGACTTTC. It encodes CASSDGRAGANVLTF. The chain carries TRBV6-1 and TRBJ2-6, with 8 positions matching TRBD2. The CDR3 consists of 15 residues. Germline V gene lookup returns CDR1 MNHNS and CDR2 SASEGT. V shed 3 bases and J 2 bases; nucleotides not matched to a gene: 0.

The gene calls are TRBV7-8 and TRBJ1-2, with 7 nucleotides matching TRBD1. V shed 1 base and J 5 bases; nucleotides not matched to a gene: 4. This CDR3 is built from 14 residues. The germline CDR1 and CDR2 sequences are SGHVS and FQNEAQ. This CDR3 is CASSLVGDRYGYTF. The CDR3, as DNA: TGTGCCAGCAGCTTAGTAGGGGACAGATATGGCTACACCTTC.

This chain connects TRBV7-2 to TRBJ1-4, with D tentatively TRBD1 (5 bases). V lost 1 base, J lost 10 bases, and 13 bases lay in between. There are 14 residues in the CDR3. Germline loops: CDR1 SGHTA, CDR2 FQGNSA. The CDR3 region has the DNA TGTGCCAGCAGCTTAGAGTTGGGGGAGGGAAAACTGTTTTTT. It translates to CASSLELGEGKLFF.

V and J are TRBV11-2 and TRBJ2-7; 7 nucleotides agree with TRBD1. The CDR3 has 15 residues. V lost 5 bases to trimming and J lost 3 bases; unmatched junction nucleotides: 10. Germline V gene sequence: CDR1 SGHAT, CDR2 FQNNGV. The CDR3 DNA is TGTGCCAGCAGCCCCATAAGGACAGGTAACTACGAGCAGTACGTC. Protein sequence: CASSPIRTGNYEQYV.

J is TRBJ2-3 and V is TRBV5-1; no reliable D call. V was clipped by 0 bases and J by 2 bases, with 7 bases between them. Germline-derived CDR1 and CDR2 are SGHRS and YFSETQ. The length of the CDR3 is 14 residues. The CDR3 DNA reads TGCGCCAGCAGCTTGGTCCCCTACACAGATACGCAGTATTTT. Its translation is CASSLVPYTDTQYF.

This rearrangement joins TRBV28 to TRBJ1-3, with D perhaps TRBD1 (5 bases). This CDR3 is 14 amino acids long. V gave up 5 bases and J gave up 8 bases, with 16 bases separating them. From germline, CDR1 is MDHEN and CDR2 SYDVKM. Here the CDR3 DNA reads TGTGCCAGCAGTGGGACTGGAGTTAGACACACCATATATTTT. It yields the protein CASSGTGVRHTIYF.

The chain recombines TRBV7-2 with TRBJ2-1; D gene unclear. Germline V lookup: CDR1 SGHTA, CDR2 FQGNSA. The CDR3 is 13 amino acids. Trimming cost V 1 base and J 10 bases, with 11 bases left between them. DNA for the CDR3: TGTGCCAGCAGCTTAGAAGGGTTTGGCGAGCAGTTCTTC. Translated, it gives CASSLEGFGEQFF.

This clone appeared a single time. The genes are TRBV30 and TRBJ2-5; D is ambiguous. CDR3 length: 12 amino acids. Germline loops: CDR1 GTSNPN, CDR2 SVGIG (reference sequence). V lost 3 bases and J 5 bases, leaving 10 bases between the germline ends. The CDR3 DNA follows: TGTGCCTGGAGCAGGACCGGCGAGACCCAGTACTTC. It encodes CAWSRTGETQYF.

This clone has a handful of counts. CDR3 amino acids: CASSQDLAGDNEQFF. CDR3 nucleotides: TGCGCCAGCAGCCAAGATCTAGCGGGGGACAATGAGCAGTTCTTC. The V gene is TRBV4-3, the J gene TRBJ2-1; TRBD2 matches 10 bases. Germline V gene data show CDR1 as LGHNA and CDR2 as YSLEER. The CDR3 is made up of 15 amino acids. Unmatched junction bases numbered 1, after V lost 0 bases and J lost 5 bases.

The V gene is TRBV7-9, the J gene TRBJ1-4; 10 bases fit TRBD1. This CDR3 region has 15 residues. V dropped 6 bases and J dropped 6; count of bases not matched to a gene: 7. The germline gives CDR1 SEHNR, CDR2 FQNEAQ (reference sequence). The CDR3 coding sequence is TGTGCCAGCAGTTACGGACAGGGGGGACATGAAAAACTGTTTTTT. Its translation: CASSYGQGGHEKLFF.

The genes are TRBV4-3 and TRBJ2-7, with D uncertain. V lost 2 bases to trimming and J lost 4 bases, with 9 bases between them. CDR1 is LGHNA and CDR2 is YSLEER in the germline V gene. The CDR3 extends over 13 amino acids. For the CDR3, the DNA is TGCGCCAGCAGCCAATCGGGCGGTTACGAGCAGTACTTC. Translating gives CASSQSGGYEQYF.

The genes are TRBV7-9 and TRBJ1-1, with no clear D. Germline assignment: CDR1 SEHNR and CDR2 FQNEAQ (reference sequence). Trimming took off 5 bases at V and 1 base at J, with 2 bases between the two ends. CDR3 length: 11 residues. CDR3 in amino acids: CASSQNTEAFF. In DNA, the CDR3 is TGTGCCAGCAGCCAGAACACTGAAGCTTTCTTT.

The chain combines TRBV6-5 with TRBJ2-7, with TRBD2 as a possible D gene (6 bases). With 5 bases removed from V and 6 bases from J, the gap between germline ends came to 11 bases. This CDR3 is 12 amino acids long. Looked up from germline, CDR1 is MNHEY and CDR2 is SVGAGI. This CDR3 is CASSPVGGEQYF. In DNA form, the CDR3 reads TGTGCCAGCAGTCCCGTGGGGGGCGAGCAGTACTTC.

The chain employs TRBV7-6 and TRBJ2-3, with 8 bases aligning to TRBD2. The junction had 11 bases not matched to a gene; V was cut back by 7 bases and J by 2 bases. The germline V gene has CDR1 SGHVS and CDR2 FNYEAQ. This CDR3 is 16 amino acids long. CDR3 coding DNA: TGTGCCAGCACCCCTTGGGGTAGCGGGACCACAGATACGCAGTATTTT. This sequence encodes CASTPWGSGTTDTQYF.